This is a list of T cell receptor beta chains from one sample in a study of blood T cell repertoires in COVID-19. This table comes from immunoSEQ multiplex PCR, and its TCRdb copy is limited to in-frame clones, with some not included. Among hundreds of thousands of clones listed, around nine tenths were seen once. Sequencing was carried out using peripheral blood. The receptors stem from a man in his forties with acute or convalescent COVID-19. CDR3s include the opening cysteine and the closing phenylalanine or tryptophan. Size is stated for part of the rows, as once, few or many counts, or as a class when the clone is expanded.

V gene: TRBV27; clone size: once; CDR3 protein: CASSRILKDSHYGYTF
V gene: TRBV6-4; clone size: NA; CDR3 protein: CASSVSGRPINSPLHF
V gene: TRBV5-1; clone size: once; CDR3 protein: CATNSGDSYEQYF
V gene: TRBV27; clone size: NA; CDR3 protein: CASRGTGLSSYEQYF
V gene: TRBV10-3; clone size: NA; CDR3 protein: CAISEREQPGGEQYF
V gene: TRBV27; clone size: NA; CDR3 protein: CASSNQGQRKYNSPLHF
V gene: TRBV11-3; clone size: NA; CDR3 protein: CASSGGLRPDTQYF
V gene: TRBV19; clone size: NA; CDR3 protein: CASSTIDRVISPLHF
V gene: TRBV7-2; clone size: once; CDR3 protein: CASSPWRWGTDTQYF
V gene: TRBV2; clone size: NA; CDR3 protein: CASTRGGTDTQYF
V gene: TRBV5-1; clone size: once; CDR3 protein: CASRRDRIFSGNTIYF
V gene: TRBV18; clone size: NA; CDR3 protein: CASSPQGTSGMDVTQYF
V gene: TRBV28; clone size: once; CDR3 protein: CASTETLAKNIQYF
V gene: TRBV7-7; clone size: NA; CDR3 protein: CASSEGSSYNEQFF
V gene: TRBV28; clone size: NA; CDR3 protein: CASSSPGTGNQPQHF
V gene: TRBV27; clone size: NA; CDR3 protein: CASSPLDRTYNEQFF
V gene: TRBV6-5; clone size: once; CDR3 protein: CASTPAGETQYF
V gene: TRBV6-2/TRBV6-3; clone size: NA; CDR3 protein: CASSSGTSRYNEQFF
V gene: TRBV7-9; clone size: NA; CDR3 protein: CASSLGAFVGAYGYTF
V gene: TRBV9; clone size: NA; CDR3 protein: CASSVGQLNTEAFF
V gene: TRBV11-2; clone size: NA; CDR3 protein: CASSRGASGSKRGETQYF
V gene: TRBV29-1; clone size: NA; CDR3 protein: CSVRGGPGVALSSYNEQFF
V gene: TRBV28; clone size: NA; CDR3 protein: CASSLSLGQSYEQYF
V gene: TRBV5-4; clone size: NA; CDR3 protein: CASSIGQSPSGNTIYF
V gene: TRBV7-2; clone size: NA; CDR3 protein: CASSPWGLATDTQYF
V gene: TRBV19; clone size: NA; CDR3 protein: CASSIAGTGSYEQYF
V gene: TRBV2; clone size: NA; CDR3 protein: CASSLTGAANTGELFF
V gene: TRBV2; clone size: NA; CDR3 protein: CASRGGVGTEAFF
V gene: TRBV3-1/TRBV3-2; clone size: NA; CDR3 protein: CASSQEGEGALAGVGDTQYF
V gene: TRBV3-1/TRBV3-2; clone size: NA; CDR3 protein: CASSNRLAGGDTQYF
V gene: TRBV14; clone size: NA; CDR3 protein: CASSGQLQIYEQYF
V gene: TRBV5-4; clone size: NA; CDR3 protein: CASSLTSGSVREQYF
V gene: TRBV9; clone size: NA; CDR3 protein: CASSVGRRTDTQYF
V gene: TRBV28; clone size: NA; CDR3 protein: CASSPLYSNQPQHF
V gene: TRBV27; clone size: NA; CDR3 protein: CASSLSTGSYEQYF
V gene: TRBV18; clone size: NA; CDR3 protein: CASSLQGTDTQYF
V gene: TRBV6-5; clone size: NA; CDR3 protein: CASSSREKLFF
V gene: TRBV27; clone size: NA; CDR3 protein: CASMKLAGVTDTQYF
V gene: TRBV6-5; clone size: NA; CDR3 protein: CASRGQGGGPQHF
V gene: TRBV29-1; clone size: NA; CDR3 protein: CSVEGLAGASSSYNEQFF
V gene: TRBV18; clone size: NA; CDR3 protein: CASSPNQGDTGELFF
V gene: TRBV30; clone size: NA; CDR3 protein: CAWCTSGRAGETQYF
V gene: TRBV7-7; clone size: NA; CDR3 protein: CASSLRDRSEQYF
V gene: TRBV10-1; clone size: NA; CDR3 protein: CASSDGRITGELFF
V gene: TRBV5-4; clone size: NA; CDR3 protein: CASSFGTGSYEQYF